This TCR beta chain was recovered during a study of radiotherapy plus CTLA-4 blockade in lung cancer. Across the study: Objective responses emerged in around 19% of patients, and about 30% attained disease control.

Germline CDR1 MNHEY, CDR2 SVGAGI. Trimming pared 8 bases from V and 3 bases from J, leaving 17 bases between. There are 14 residues in the CDR3. On this clone: Its antigen remains unidentified.

TCRdb keeps only in-frame clones here, not all; method: immunoSEQ multiplex PCR. The sample yields about 62,000 clones, roughly 76% seen once. Study results and caveats: Response, reportedly, was best predicted by interferon-beta along with early blood T cell clone dynamics. In blood, tumor-derived TCR clones expanded after radiotherapy plus ipilimumab.

Ipilimumab-mediated CTLA-4 blockade plus focal radiation was given to patients having chemo-refractory metastatic non-small-cell lung cancer. The sequencing here drew on peripheral blood, taken from a patient treated with radiotherapy plus ipilimumab. The gene calls are TRBV6-5 and TRBJ2-7; weak D call: TRBD1 (6 bases). The TCR sequence derives from a human donor with non-small cell lung cancer who had a complete response to radiotherapy plus ipilimumab. The CDR3 here is CASQGTLYYYEQYF. Written as DNA, the CDR3 is TGTGCCAGCCAAGGGACACTGTATTACTACGAGCAGTACTTC.